This entry describes one T cell receptor (beta chain). Its antigen remains unidentified. The data derive from a study of circulating tumor DNA in untreated peripheral T-cell lymphoma. Study-wide results and limits: Tumor-specific clonotypes: identified in 70% to 80% of patients, about 84% of baseline tissues. Detectable ctDNA after therapy showed a trend toward worse survival. In a couple of patients, ctDNA persisted after therapy without relapse for around 9 years.

Clones were read by immunoSEQ multiplex PCR, and TCRdb kept only the in-frame ones, dropping some. This table has approximately 470 clones, over 75% appearing once. The sequencing sample was made of cell-free DNA from blood serum. The TCR originated in a human donor with peripheral T-cell lymphoma.

The chain's CDR3 is CASSSGGSRSPLHF. The DNA of the CDR3 is TGTGCCAGCAGCTCAGGGGGGAGTCGATCACCCCTCCACTTT. The genes are TRBV5-4 and TRBJ1-6, with 7 positions matching TRBD1. The germline CDR1 and CDR2 sequences are SGHNT and YYREEE (reference sequence). The CDR3 is 14 residues long. V gave up 3 bases and J gave up 10 bases; unmatched junction bases: 7.